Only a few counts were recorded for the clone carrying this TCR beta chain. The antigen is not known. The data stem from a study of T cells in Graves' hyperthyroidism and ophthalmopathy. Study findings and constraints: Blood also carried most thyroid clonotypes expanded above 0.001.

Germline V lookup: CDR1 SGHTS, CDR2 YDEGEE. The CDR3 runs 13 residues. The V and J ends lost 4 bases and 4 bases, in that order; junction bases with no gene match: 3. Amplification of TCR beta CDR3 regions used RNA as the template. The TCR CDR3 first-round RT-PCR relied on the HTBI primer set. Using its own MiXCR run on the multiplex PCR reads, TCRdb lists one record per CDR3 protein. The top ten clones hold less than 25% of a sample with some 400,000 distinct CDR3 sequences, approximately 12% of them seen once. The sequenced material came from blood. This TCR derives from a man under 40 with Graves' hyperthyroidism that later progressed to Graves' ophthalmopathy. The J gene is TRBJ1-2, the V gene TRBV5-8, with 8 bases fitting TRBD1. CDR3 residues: CASSITGGYGYTF. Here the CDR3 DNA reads TGTGCCAGCAGCATAACAGGGGGCTATGGCTACACCTTC.